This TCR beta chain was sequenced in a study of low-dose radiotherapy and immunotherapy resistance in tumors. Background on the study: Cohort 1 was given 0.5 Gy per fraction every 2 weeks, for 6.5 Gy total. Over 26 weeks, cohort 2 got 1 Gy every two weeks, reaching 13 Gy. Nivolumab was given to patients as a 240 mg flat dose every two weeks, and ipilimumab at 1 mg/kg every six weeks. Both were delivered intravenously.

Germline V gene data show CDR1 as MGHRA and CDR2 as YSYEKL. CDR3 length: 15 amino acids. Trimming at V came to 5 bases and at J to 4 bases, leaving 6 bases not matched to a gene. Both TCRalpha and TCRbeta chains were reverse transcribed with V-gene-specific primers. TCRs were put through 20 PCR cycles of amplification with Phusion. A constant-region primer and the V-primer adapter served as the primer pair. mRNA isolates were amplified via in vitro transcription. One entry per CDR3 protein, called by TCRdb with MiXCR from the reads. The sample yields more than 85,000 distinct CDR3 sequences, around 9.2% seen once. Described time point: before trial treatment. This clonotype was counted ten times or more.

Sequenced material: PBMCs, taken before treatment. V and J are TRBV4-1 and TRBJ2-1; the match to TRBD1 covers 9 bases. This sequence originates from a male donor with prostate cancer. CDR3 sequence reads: CASSRTGASYNEQFF. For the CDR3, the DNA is TGCGCCAGCAGCAGGACAGGGGCCTCTTACAATGAGCAGTTCTTC.